Each of the 22 T cell receptor beta chains below was sequenced from the same sample in a study of identical twins' blood T cells. A single record per CDR3 protein comes from TCRdb applying MiXCR to the 5' RACE reads. The sample includes 350,000 to 400,000 distinct CDR3 sequences, under 30% of them seen just once. The specimen was PBMCs. The receptors were gathered from a woman aged 18-49 years in good health.

The CDR3 sequence: CASRSPNTEAFF. The CDR3 DNA is TGCGCCAGCCGGAGCCCGAACACTGAAGCTTTCTTT. The chain couples TRBV5-1 to TRBJ1-1; D is unclear. Germline CDR1 reads SGHRS; CDR2 reads YFSETQ. The CDR3 spans 12 residues. Trimming stripped 7 bases from V and 1 base from J, with 8 bases between.

This clonotype was seen a few times. V is TRBV4-3 and J is TRBJ1-6; D perhaps matches TRBD1 (5 bases). Germline V gene lookup returns CDR1 LGHNA and CDR2 YSLEER. Between the trimmed V and J ends, which lost 4 bases and 0 bases, there was a span of 19 bases. The CDR3 consists of 19 residues. DNA for the CDR3: TGCGCCAGCAGCCCCGGGGGATTTGGGATGAGCTCCTATAATTCACCCCTCCACTTT. As protein: CASSPGGFGMSSYNSPLHF.

CDR3 in DNA: TGTGCCAGCACCCAACTAGCGGGCGGCTACGAGCAGTACTTC. The encoded protein is CASTQLAGGYEQYF. The chain carries TRBV7-9 and TRBJ2-7, with TRBD2 matching over 9 bases. The germline V gene encodes CDR1 SEHNR and CDR2 FQNEAQ (reference sequence). V lost 7 bases and J lost 3; bases outside the gene matches: 7. The CDR3 has 14 amino acids.

The chain is built from TRBV6-2 or TRBV6-3 and TRBJ2-1; D gene uncertain. CDR1 MNHEY and CDR2 SVGEGT come from the germline V gene. The V and J ends lost 6 bases and 5 bases respectively, with 8 bases between them. There are 12 residues in the CDR3. CDR3 DNA: TGTGCCAGCAGGGCCCTCGACAATGAGCAGTTCTTC. Amino acid sequence: CASRALDNEQFF.

This clonotype was seen only once. The chain is built from TRBV12-3 or TRBV12-4 and TRBJ2-1, with D unresolved. V was pared by 4 bases and J by 6 bases, with 4 bases between. This CDR3 comprises 11 residues. In DNA, the CDR3 is TGTGCCAGCAGTTCGTTCAATGAGCAGTTCTTC. This encodes CASSSFNEQFF.

The V call is TRBV27, the J call TRBJ2-1; D possibly matches TRBD1 or TRBD2 (5 bases each). V was shortened by 2 bases and J by 12 bases, with 17 bases between the two germline ends. Germline CDR1 and CDR2: MNHEY and SMNVEV (reference sequence). This CDR3 has 14 amino acids. The DNA for the CDR3 is TGTGCCAGCAGTTTAAGGTCCCTAACTGGGGGGCAGTTCTTC. It is translated as CASSLRSLTGGQFF.

The chain combines TRBV30 with TRBJ1-2; D remains ambiguous. Trimming cost V 2 bases and J 4 bases, with 11 bases left between them. This CDR3 has 13 amino acids. The germline CDR1 and CDR2 sequences are GTSNPN and SVGIG (reference sequence). The CDR3: CAWSKRRVYGYTF. CDR3 nucleotide sequence: TGTGCCTGGAGTAAACGGAGAGTCTATGGCTACACCTTC.

J is TRBJ2-7 and V is TRBV5-1, with D tentatively TRBD1 or TRBD2 (5 bases each). This CDR3 comprises 15 residues. The germline V gene has CDR1 SGHRS and CDR2 YFSETQ. Trimming shortened V by 0 bases and J by 1 base, and 11 bases separated the two germline ends. CDR3 in amino acids: CASSLGGPLSYEQYF. In nucleotides, the CDR3 is TGCGCCAGCAGCTTGGGGGGACCGTTATCCTACGAGCAGTACTTC.

To note about this clonotype: The junction and the germline gene differ at one end; a read error may be behind it. This chain connects TRBV3-1 to TRBJ1-2; D is unresolved. Per the germline V gene, CDR1 is LGHDT and CDR2 is YNNKEL (reference sequence). The CDR3 has 13 residues. The CDR3 sequence: CASSQGVEVGCTF. DNA for the CDR3: TGTGCCAGCAGCCAAGGAGTCGAGGTTGGCTGCACCTTC. Based on the CDR3 plus reference TRBV3-1 and TRBJ1-2, the full variable domain is DTAVSQTPKYLVTQMGNDKSIKCEQNLGHDTMYWYKQDSKKFLKIMFSYNNKELIINETVPNRFSPKSPDKAHLNLHINSLELGDSAVYFCASSQGVEVGCTFGSGTRLTVV.

A note on this clonotype: An end of the junction does not agree with germline; a read error may underlie this. This chain connects TRBV3-1 to TRBJ2-1, with TRBD2 identical over 8 bases. The length of the CDR3 is 14 residues. Germline CDR1 LGHDT, CDR2 YNNKEL (reference sequence). CDR3: CASSLGTRDNEQLF. As DNA, the CDR3 is TGTGCCAGCAGTCTCGGGACTAGGGACAATGAGCAGCTCTTC.

In its sample, this clonotype was seen many times. This sequence joins TRBV18 and TRBJ1-2; perhaps TRBD1 as D (5 bases). Germline values: CDR1 KGHSH, CDR2 LQKENI. The CDR3 length is 15 residues. Trimming pared 2 bases from V and 3 bases from J, leaving 13 bases between. The CDR3 region has the DNA TGTGCCAGCTCACCAGTCAGGGACGTCGACTATGGCTACACCTTC. Protein product: CASSPVRDVDYGYTF.

As regards this clonotype: A much larger clone lies a single base off, so this may be a read error. Written as DNA, the CDR3 is TGTGCCAGCAGTGAATTGTCCGACACTGAAGCTTTCTTT. It yields the protein CASSELSDTEAFF. This chain uses TRBV6-1 with TRBJ1-1, with D hard to call. The CDR3 is 13 amino acids. Trimming took 2 bases from V and 3 from J, leaving 7 bases between them. Germline V gene sequence: CDR1 MNHNS, CDR2 SASEGT.

This clonotype was seen once. A read error may be the cause here, since a much bigger clone is one base away. The rearrangement uses TRBV20-1 and TRBJ1-1; D is ambiguous. V was shortened by 4 bases and J by 1 base, with 7 bases between the two germline ends. This CDR3 contains 12 residues. The germline V gene has CDR1 DFQATT and CDR2 SNEGSKA (reference sequence). The CDR3 is CSAIVENTEAFF. CDR3 sequence (DNA): TGCAGTGCTATAGTAGAGAACACTGAAGCTTTCTTT.

The J gene is TRBJ1-1, the V gene TRBV7-2; D is ambiguous. Trimming removed 3 bases at V and 5 bases at J, with 7 bases between. This CDR3 has 12 residues. The germline CDR1 and CDR2 sequences are SGHTA and FQGNSA. The CDR3 loop is CASSLDSTEAFF. The CDR3 coding sequence is TGTGCCAGCAGCTTGGACTCTACTGAAGCTTTCTTT.

This clonotype was found a few times. The chain links TRBV29-1 to TRBJ2-1; 7 bases line up with TRBD2. Germline CDR1 and CDR2: SQVTM and ANQGSEA. V lost 7 bases, J lost 8 bases, and 5 bases stayed unmatched. This CDR3 comprises 11 residues. CDR3 DNA: TGCAGCGCGAAGCGGGATCATGAGCAGTTCTTC. Amino acid sequence: CSAKRDHEQFF.

The sample holds a few counts of this clonotype. The J gene is TRBJ1-1, the V gene TRBV10-3; perhaps TRBD1 as D (5 bases). Between the trimmed V and J ends, which lost 10 bases and 1 base, there was a span of 13 bases. Germline CDR1 ENHRY, CDR2 SYGVKD. The CDR3 has 13 residues. In nucleotides, the CDR3 is TGTGCCACCTCGGAACAGGAGAACACTGAAGCTTTCTTT. Amino acid sequence: CATSEQENTEAFF.

This clonotype was seen at least ten times. Here the CDR3 reads CASSLSQETQYF. DNA for the CDR3: TGTGCCAGCAGTCTTTCCCAAGAGACCCAGTACTTC. The chain couples TRBV2 to TRBJ2-5; the D is unclear. The CDR3 has 12 amino acids. V lost 5 bases to trimming and J lost 1 base, with 5 bases between them. Germline-derived CDR1 and CDR2 are SNHLY and FYNNEI.

The CDR3 DNA follows: TGCGCCAGCAGCTTGGCCATAGCGGGGCATTACAATGAGCAGTTCTTC. As protein: CASSLAIAGHYNEQFF. This sequence joins TRBV5-1 and TRBJ2-1; TRBD2 agrees at 8 bases. The CDR3 length is 16 residues. Trimming took 0 bases from V and 4 from J; bases not matched to a gene: 6. Germline assignment: CDR1 SGHRS and CDR2 YFSETQ.

The CDR3, as DNA: TGTGCCAGCACCCCAGGGGGTCGACATTCACCCCTCCACTTT. Translated, it gives CASTPGGRHSPLHF. The chain combines TRBV27 with TRBJ1-6; 7 nucleotides agree with TRBD1. Germline CDR1 is MNHEY and CDR2 is SMNVEV (reference sequence). V lost 7 bases and J lost 8; bases outside the gene matches: 8. The CDR3 contains 14 residues.

The chain carries TRBV11-2 and TRBJ2-4; D ambiguous. This CDR3 spans 14 amino acids. Per the germline V gene, CDR1 is SGHAT and CDR2 is FQNNGV. Trimming pared 3 bases from V and 6 bases from J, leaving 12 bases between. The CDR3 loop reads CASSFRTKINIQYF. The CDR3 region has the DNA TGTGCCAGCAGCTTTAGGACCAAGATAAACATTCAGTACTTC.

This rearrangement joins TRBV12-3 or TRBV12-4 to TRBJ2-1, with D maybe TRBD1 (6 bases). This CDR3 contains 14 residues. Trimming removed 6 bases from V and 6 bases from J, with 15 bases in between. CDR3 region: CASSTQQGVNEQFF. The CDR3 DNA is TGTGCCAGCAGCACCCAACAGGGAGTCAATGAGCAGTTCTTC.

The V and J genes are TRBV18 and TRBJ1-4; D not resolved. Germline V gene data show CDR1 as KGHSH and CDR2 as LQKENI. V shed 4 bases and J shed 0 bases, with 6 bases lying between them. This CDR3 region has 14 residues. CDR3 in amino acids: CASSLYATNEKLFF. Here the CDR3 DNA reads TGTGCCAGCTCACTTTATGCAACTAATGAAAAACTGTTTTTT.